This TCR beta chain was recovered during a study of somatic mutations in cytotoxic T cells in rheumatoid arthritis. Background on the study: Flow sorting yielded some V beta antibody-stained T-cell populations at nearly 100% purity, among them V beta1+ cells sequenced for TCRB.

The germline CDR1 and CDR2 sequences are LNHDA and SQIVND (reference sequence). The V segment lost 7 bases and the J segment 2 bases; nucleotides outside the gene matches: 6. The CDR3 contains 16 residues. Original handling: Matching between patient CD8+ clones larger than 1% and published virus-specific TCRB sequences was rare. Repertoires were generated with immunoSEQ multiplex PCR, while TCRdb's copy carries only in-frame clones and drops some. D and trimming were read from the DNA, whereas the V and J calls and clone size are those reported in that table. The table lists around 11,000 clones, 70% to 80% of them singletons.

This chain uses TRBV19 with TRBJ2-1; 12 nucleotides match TRBD2. Sample: CD8+ T cells sorted from blood. The TCR sequence derives from an adult with rheumatoid arthritis. CDR3 sequence (DNA): TGTGCCAGTAAGTTTGGGACTAGCGGGCCCTACAATGAGCAGTTCTTC. Its translation: CASKFGTSGPYNEQFF.